These T cell receptor beta chains were read from a single sample in a study of regulatory T cells in long-lasting Graves disease. Each CDR3 protein is one row after TCRdb ran MiXCR on the multiplex PCR reads. This sample carries 500,000 or so distinct CDR3 sequences, about 16% of them seen once, and the ten largest clones take approximately 25%. These data were also filed under a second study, of T cells in Graves' hyperthyroidism and ophthalmopathy.

The sequences come from peripheral blood mononuclear cells (PBMCs), collected at new diagnosis, from a patient treated with antithyroid drugs. These receptors all come from a woman in her forties or fifties with Graves disease. Both conserved end residues are trimmed from each CDR3.

v_call: TRBV9
cdr3_aa: ASSPRGGVDSPLH

v_call: TRBV6-1
cdr3_aa: ASSEQPGDEQY

v_call: TRBV20-1
cdr3_aa: SARGQTNQPQH

v_call: TRBV20-1
cdr3_aa: SAFGRGRNTEAF

v_call: TRBV20-1
cdr3_aa: SAGPGSAGYT

v_call: TRBV29-1
cdr3_aa: SVKGTLLTEAF

v_call: TRBV19
cdr3_aa: ASSFIGTPPKNEKLF

v_call: TRBV19
cdr3_aa: ASSMGSRNEQF

v_call: TRBV20-1
cdr3_aa: SARDRGQQPQH

v_call: TRBV10-3
cdr3_aa: AISGQGQFYGYT

v_call: TRBV6-5
cdr3_aa: ASSYSGGTYEQY

v_call: TRBV3-1
cdr3_aa: ASTRVYGGNTEAF

v_call: TRBV9
cdr3_aa: ASSPQRTGTLSPLH

v_call: TRBV7-9
cdr3_aa: ASSYEVAGLLETQY

v_call: TRBV5-1
cdr3_aa: ASSLGGTGGDYGYT

v_call: TRBV7-2
cdr3_aa: ASSDRTGVGYGYT

v_call: TRBV4-1
cdr3_aa: ASSQDRITQY

v_call: TRBV24-1
cdr3_aa: ATSARRGRQETQY

v_call: TRBV5-4
cdr3_aa: ASSLGLAGDQETQY

v_call: TRBV12-3/TRBV12-4
cdr3_aa: ASSLTGGGGYT